The rows below give T cell receptor beta chains drawn from one sample of a study of regulatory T cells in long-lasting Graves disease. TCRdb passed the multiplex PCR reads through MiXCR, listing each CDR3 protein once. Of about 560,000 distinct CDR3 sequences in the sample, around 15% are singletons; the top ten hold around 12%. The same sample was also used in a study of T cells in Graves' hyperthyroidism and ophthalmopathy.

Sequencing used peripheral blood mononuclear cells (PBMCs), obtained at new diagnosis, from a patient treated with antithyroid drugs. The receptor set was obtained from a man aged 18 to 35 with Graves disease. The CDR3 runs from the conserved cysteine through the conserved F or W. A D gene is named only where the DNA matches it firmly. Clone size appears in some rows only: once, few, many, or a class for an expanded clone.

clone size	D gene	CDR3 length	J gene	V gene	CDR3 protein	CDR3 DNA
-	TRBD2	15	TRBJ2-7	TRBV25-1	CATSEVLAESYEQYF	TGTGCCACCTCTGAGGTGCTAGCGGAGTCCTACGAGCAGTACTTC
many	-	14	TRBJ2-7	TRBV6-1	CASLLPGSGSEQYF	TGTGCCAGCTTACTCCCGGGGTCCGGAAGCGAGCAGTACTTC
few	-	12	TRBJ2-2	TRBV7-3	CASSSSGRELFF	TGTGCCAGCAGCTCCTCAGGCAGGGAGCTGTTTTTT
-	TRBD1	17	TRBJ1-1	TRBV19	CASSTAAGQGASTEAFF	TGTGCCAGTAGTACCGCCGCGGGACAGGGGGCCTCCACTGAAGCTTTCTTT
many	-	13	TRBJ2-3	TRBV25-1	CASSEVGRDTQYF	TGTGCCAGCAGTGAAGTTGGGAGGGATACGCAGTATTTT
few	-	13	TRBJ2-7	TRBV13	CASSLFGGHEQYF	TGTGCCAGCAGCTTATTTGGGGGCCACGAGCAGTACTTC
many	-	15	TRBJ1-1	TRBV18	CASSSSVTGNTEAFF	TGTGCCAGCTCAAGCTCTGTGACAGGGAACACTGAAGCTTTCTTT
many	-	14	TRBJ1-3	TRBV30	CAWSVLGPGNTIYF	TGTGCCTGGAGTGTACTGGGGCCTGGAAACACCATATATTTT
many	TRBD2	15	TRBJ2-5	TRBV20-1	CSARDLREGQETQYF	TGCAGTGCTAGAGATCTACGGGAGGGCCAGGAGACCCAGTACTTC
few	TRBD1	14	TRBJ1-2	TRBV30	CAWSRRTGENGYTF	TGTGCCTGGAGTCGGCGGACAGGGGAGAACGGCTACACCTTC
many	TRBD2	14	TRBJ2-3	TRBV13	CASSASGGTDTQYF	TGTGCCAGCAGTGCTAGCGGAGGCACAGATACGCAGTATTTT
-	TRBD1	16	TRBJ2-3	TRBV9	CASSVSGTAGTDTQYF	TGTGCCAGCAGCGTCTCCGGGACAGCCGGCACAGATACGCAGTATTTT
many	TRBD2	15	TRBJ2-5	TRBV7-3	CASGQTGTTGETQYF	TGTGCCAGCGGCCAAACCGGGACTACGGGAGAGACCCAGTACTTC
few	TRBD1	18	TRBJ2-1	TRBV9	CASSATDRTTGDYNEQFF	TGTGCCAGCAGCGCTACGGACAGGACCACGGGCGACTACAATGAGCAGTTCTTC
many	-	11	TRBJ2-1	TRBV30	CAWSALNEQFF	TGTGCCTGGAGTGCTCTGAATGAGCAGTTCTTC
-	-	14	TRBJ1-3	TRBV13	CASSLGSLGNTIYF	TGTGCCAGCAGCTTAGGGTCGTTGGGAAACACCATATATTTT
many	-	15	TRBJ1-5	TRBV5-1	CASSLAGGRNQPQHF	TGCGCCAGCAGCTTGGCCGGGGGACGCAATCAGCCCCAGCATTTT